The rows below give T cell receptor beta chains drawn from one sample of a study of T cell repertoires in cytomegalovirus infection. TCRdb analysed the reads with MiXCR anew, one entry per CDR3 protein. This sample has fewer than 550,000 distinct CDR3 sequences, with about 25% found just once. The sample taken for sequencing was PBMCs. The receptors here all came from a human donor in good health (CMV status not recorded). Some clones in this sample may be carry-over from other donors' samples. Each CDR3 is given with its conserved first and last residue. The order of the fields is clone size, D gene, V gene, CDR3 length, J gene, CDR3 protein, CDR3 DNA. A D gene is named only where the DNA matches it firmly. Clone size, where shown, is once, few, many, or a class for clones that have expanded.

>many|TRBD2|TRBV7-6|16|TRBJ2-5
CASSFSSTSDQETQYF
TGTGCCAGCAGCTTCTCCTCCACTAGCGACCAAGAGACCCAGTACTTC
>NA|NA|TRBV10-3|14|TRBJ2-5
CAISPRTAWETQYF
TGTGCCATCAGTCCCCGGACTGCTTGGGAGACCCAGTACTTC
>NA|NA|TRBV28|11|TRBJ2-1
CASSFSREQFF
TGTGCCAGCAGTTTCAGCCGTGAGCAGTTCTTC
>many|TRBD2|TRBV7-8|18|TRBJ2-1
CASSLVSTIAGGPYEQFF
TGTGCCAGCAGCTTAGTCTCCACAATCGCGGGAGGGCCTTACGAGCAGTTCTTC
>once|TRBD1|TRBV9|13|TRBJ1-1
CASSGQGAGEAFF
TGTGCCAGCAGCGGACAGGGGGCGGGGGAAGCTTTCTTT
>NA|NA|TRBV2|14|TRBJ1-2
CASSSGLRLYGYTF
TGTGCCAGCAGTTCCGGACTGCGACTCTATGGCTACACCTTC
>NA|NA|TRBV20-1|13|TRBJ2-1
CSAGGSSYNEQFF
TGCAGTGCTGGAGGGAGCTCCTACAATGAGCAGTTCTTC
>NA|NA|TRBV20-1|13|TRBJ2-3
CSAIEGGTDTQYF
TGCAGTGCTATAGAGGGAGGCACAGATACGCAGTATTTT
>few|TRBD2|TRBV20-1|14|TRBJ2-7
CSARDQAGWREQYF
TGCAGTGCTAGAGACCAAGCGGGATGGCGCGAGCAGTACTTC
>many|NA|TRBV7-3|14|TRBJ2-2
CASSLTKDPGELFF
TGTGCCAGCAGCTTAACGAAAGATCCCGGGGAGCTGTTTTTT
>NA|NA|TRBV5-6|14|TRBJ2-4
CASSRGGGRDIQYF
TGTGCCAGCAGCCGGGGCGGGGGCCGGGACATTCAGTACTTC
>many|TRBD1|TRBV7-2|15|TRBJ1-2
CASSPNPGQGSGYTF
TGTGCCAGCAGCCCCAACCCCGGACAGGGGAGTGGCTACACCTTC
>NA|TRBD2|TRBV4-1|16|TRBJ2-2
CASSPGLAGGVGELFF
TGCGCCAGCAGCCCCGGTCTGGCGGGAGGGGTCGGGGAGCTGTTTTTT
>few|NA|TRBV5-4|14|TRBJ2-7
CASRFGPEVTKQYF
TGTGCCAGCAGATTCGGACCCGAAGTGACGAAGCAGTACTTC
>few|NA|TRBV7-9|16|TRBJ2-1
CASSADGGSSYNEQFF
TGTGCCAGCAGCGCCGACGGGGGTAGCTCCTACAATGAGCAGTTCTTC
>NA|NA|TRBV29-1|12|TRBJ2-3
CSDRTGTDTQYF
TGCAGCGACCGAACAGGCACCGATACGCAGTATTTT
>many|NA|TRBV7-2|13|TRBJ2-1
CASSLPGSNEQFF
TGTGCCAGCAGCTTACCAGGGTCCAATGAGCAGTTCTTC
>few|NA|TRBV11-3|14|TRBJ1-1
CASSFSGKSTEAFF
TGTGCCAGCAGCTTCTCGGGGAAAAGCACTGAAGCTTTCTTT
>many|NA|TRBV7-2|18|TRBJ2-3
CASSPRGAERDSGDTQYF
TGTGCCAGCAGCCCCCGTGGCGCGGAGAGGGATTCAGGAGATACGCAGTATTTT
>NA|NA|TRBV6-2/TRBV6-3|13|TRBJ2-7
CASSPRVLYEQYF
TGTGCCAGCAGTCCTCGGGTCCTCTACGAGCAGTACTTC
>NA|NA|TRBV27|15|TRBJ1-1
CASTTMGVPNTEAFF
TGTGCCAGCACAACAATGGGGGTCCCGAACACTGAAGCTTTCTTT
>once|NA|TRBV7-6|15|TRBJ1-1
CASSLVPRARTEAFF
TGTGCCAGCAGCTTAGTCCCCAGGGCGCGGACTGAAGCTTTCTTT
>NA|NA|TRBV19|14|TRBJ2-3
CASSIGQRTDTQYF
TGTGCCAGTAGTATTGGCCAGCGCACAGATACGCAGTATTTT
>NA|NA|TRBV5-4|16|TRBJ2-1
CASSLVSGVNYNEQFF
TGTGCCAGCAGCTTGGTATCGGGTGTGAACTACAATGAGCAGTTCTTC
>NA|TRBD2|TRBV24-1|16|TRBJ2-7
CATSEGRLAGLEEQYF
TGTGCCACCAGTGAGGGGCGACTAGCGGGACTCGAGGAGCAGTACTTC
>NA|NA|TRBV20-1|13|TRBJ2-7
CSATRAGAYEQYF
TGCAGTGCTACCAGGGCAGGAGCCTACGAGCAGTACTTC
>NA|NA|TRBV18|16|TRBJ1-3
CASSTTHLNSGNTIYF
TGTGCCAGCTCAACAACACATCTTAACTCTGGAAACACCATATATTTT
>few|NA|TRBV5-1|15|TRBJ2-2
CASSAGLRPTGELFF
TGCGCCAGCAGCGCGGGCCTGCGACCCACCGGGGAGCTGTTTTTT
>many|NA|TRBV7-2|14|TRBJ2-3
CASSDAWSTDTQYF
TGTGCCAGCAGCGACGCATGGAGCACAGATACGCAGTATTTT
>NA|NA|TRBV6-2/TRBV6-3|14|TRBJ2-1
CASRALASIRGTVF
TGTGCCAGCAGAGCTCTAGCGAGTATTAGAGGGACCGTCTTC
>NA|NA|TRBV7-2|15|TRBJ2-2
CASSFRRLTTGELFF
TGTGCCAGCAGCTTCCGGAGGCTCACCACCGGGGAGCTGTTTTTT
>NA|TRBD1|TRBV11-1|11|TRBJ2-7
CASSVRGEQYF
TGTGCCAGCAGCGTCAGGGGGGAGCAGTACTTC
>few|NA|TRBV7-9|17|TRBJ2-1
CASSEGRGASSYNEQFF
TGTGCCAGCAGCGAAGGACGCGGCGCGAGCTCCTACAATGAGCAGTTCTTC
>NA|TRBD1|TRBV6-2/TRBV6-3|19|TRBJ1-4
CASSYSKGAAKTTNEKLFF
TGTGCCAGCAGTTACTCGAAGGGGGCCGCCAAGACAACTAATGAAAAACTGTTTTTT
>few|NA|TRBV7-8|17|TRBJ2-2
CASSLGERGVYTGELFF
TGTGCCAGCAGCTTAGGAGAACGGGGAGTGTACACCGGGGAGCTGTTTTTT
>NA|NA|TRBV11-2|13|TRBJ1-5
CASSREEGQPQHF
TGTGCCAGCAGCAGGGAGGAAGGTCAGCCCCAGCATTTT
>NA|NA|TRBV20-1|15|TRBJ2-1
CSARAEASSYNEQFF
TGCAGTGCTAGAGCAGAGGCGAGCTCCTACAATGAGCAGTTCTTC
>once|TRBD2|TRBV6-1|15|TRBJ2-1
CASSEGAGGLNEQFF
TGTGCCAGCAGTGAAGGTGCGGGAGGGCTCAATGAGCAGTTCTTC
>few|NA|TRBV18|15|TRBJ2-5
CASSPIPQQEETQYF
TGTGCCAGCTCACCAATCCCACAACAGGAGGAGACCCAGTACTTC
>NA|NA|TRBV7-2|12|TRBJ2-3
CASSLVGPPLYF
TGTGCCAGCAGCTTAGTCGGACCTCCCTTATATTTT
>many|TRBD2|TRBV7-2|13|TRBJ2-2
CASSSGLAGELFF
TGTGCCAGCAGCTCAGGACTAGCCGGGGAGCTGTTTTTT
>few|NA|TRBV4-2|14|TRBJ1-2
CASSQVVNVYGYTF
TGTGCCAGCAGCCAAGTTGTCAACGTCTATGGCTACACCTTC
>NA|TRBD1|TRBV6-5|13|TRBJ1-2
CASSWTGGIGYTF
TGTGCCAGCAGTTGGACAGGGGGTATCGGCTACACCTTC
>NA|TRBD2|TRBV20-1|17|TRBJ2-1
CSARVVLAAHSYNEQFF
TGCAGTGCTAGAGTCGTACTAGCGGCACACTCCTACAATGAGCAGTTCTTC
>NA|NA|TRBV6-2/TRBV6-3|14|TRBJ1-2
CASSYAGETYGYTF
TGTGCCAGCAGTTACGCAGGGGAGACCTATGGCTACACCTTC
>NA|NA|TRBV15|16|TRBJ2-5
CATSREYGRAMETQYF
TGTGCCACCAGCAGAGAGTACGGCAGGGCGATGGAGACCCAGTACTTC
>few|NA|TRBV7-2|15|TRBJ1-4
CASSLRRLGGEKLFF
TGTGCCAGCAGCTTAAGGAGACTCGGAGGTGAAAAACTGTTTTTT
>many|TRBD1|TRBV7-2|15|TRBJ1-2
CASSFDPGQGMGYTF
TGTGCCAGCAGCTTCGACCCGGGACAGGGTATGGGCTACACCTTC
>many|TRBD1|TRBV12-3/TRBV12-4|18|TRBJ2-1
CASSLNRGLGRGRGEQFF
TGTGCCAGCAGCCTCAACAGAGGGCTAGGCAGGGGGCGCGGTGAGCAGTTCTTC
>NA|NA|TRBV9|13|TRBJ2-3
CASSVVRTDTQYF
TGTGCCAGCAGCGTAGTAAGGACAGATACGCAGTATTTT
>NA|NA|TRBV29-1|12|TRBJ2-7
CSVRDGAYEQYF
TGCAGCGTCCGGGACGGAGCCTACGAGCAGTACTTC
>few|NA|TRBV20-1|13|TRBJ2-5
CSARGGNQETQYF
TGCAGTGCCAGGGGGGGGAATCAAGAGACCCAGTACTTC
>few|NA|TRBV15|14|TRBJ2-3
CATSRVTSTDTQYF
TGTGCCACCAGCAGAGTAACTAGCACAGATACGCAGTATTTT
>NA|NA|TRBV7-9|15|TRBJ2-2
CASSDTGRGTGELFF
TGTGCCAGCAGCGATACAGGCAGAGGGACCGGGGAGCTGTTTTTT
>NA|TRBD2|TRBV11-3|18|TRBJ2-1
CASSSDPGLAGGRNEQFF
TGTGCCAGCAGCTCGGACCCGGGACTAGCGGGAGGGAGGAATGAGCAGTTCTTC
>many|NA|TRBV7-9|17|TRBJ2-1
CASSQSTRDISYNEQFF
TGTGCCAGCAGCCAATCTACCCGGGACATTTCTTACAATGAGCAGTTCTTC
>NA|TRBD2|TRBV10-3|17|TRBJ2-2
CAISELAGAGHTGELFF
TGTGCCATCAGTGAGTTAGCGGGAGCAGGGCATACCGGGGAGCTGTTTTTT
>many|NA|TRBV4-1|15|TRBJ1-4
CASSQVGGLGEKLFF
TGCGCCAGCAGCCAAGTCGGAGGACTGGGAGAAAAACTGTTTTTT
>NA|NA|TRBV6-6|18|TRBJ2-1
CASSSYQQRRATYNEQFF
TGTGCCAGCAGTTCCTACCAACAGCGCCGGGCGACCTACAATGAGCAGTTCTTC
>NA|NA|TRBV5-5|13|TRBJ1-6
CASSLVPESPLHF
TGTGCCAGCAGCTTGGTTCCGGAGTCACCCCTCCACTTT